This T cell receptor beta chain emerged from a study of T-cell memory formation after mild COVID-19. Overall study results and limits: Mainly in CM and EM were contracting CD4+ clones; CD8+ were in EMRA.

The CDR3 loop spans 16 amino acids. Trimming at V came to 1 base and at J to 9 bases, leaving 8 bases not matched to a gene. This clonotype was detected a few times. The antigen is not known. TCRdb re-derived calls from the 5' RACE reads in MiXCR, one entry per CDR3 protein. The sample lists about 190,000 distinct CDR3 sequences, 20% to 25% occurring once. The sequencing input was PBMCs or a T cell subset sorted from them (not recorded which). V usage is TRBV12-3 or TRBV12-4 and J usage is TRBJ2-1; 11 bases align to TRBD2. The sequence derives from an adult woman who had mild COVID-19 (a few samples of this study predate the infection). Cell type and time point are not known. CDR3 amino acids: CASSLEELAGAAEQFF. CDR3 bases: TGTGCCAGCAGTTTAGAAGAACTAGCGGGAGCCGCTGAGCAGTTCTTC.